This T cell receptor (beta chain) was captured in a study of blood T cell repertoires in COVID-19. Authors' processing steps: Reference gene primer amplification in the assay estimated nucleated cell counts. Some clones are missing from TCRdb's copy, which holds only in-frame ones; the method was immunoSEQ multiplex PCR. That table gives V, J and clone size, and the DNA gave D and trimming. The sample includes 150,000 to 200,000 clones, roughly four fifths of them seen just once. Trimming cost V 1 base and J 9 bases; bases outside gene matches: 11. This CDR3 spans 15 amino acids. Germline CDR1 and CDR2: SGHVS and FNYEAQ. Patients of the Seattle cohort, enrolled during active infection, were followed longitudinally.

The clonotype was recovered from a woman in her 70s with COVID-19, enrolled during active disease. The chain employs TRBV7-6 and TRBJ2-7; 8 positions agree with TRBD2. The sample consisted of peripheral blood. CDR3 sequence: CASSLEASGLTGQYF. The CDR3 DNA reads as TGTGCCAGCAGCTTAGAGGCTAGCGGGCTAACAGGGCAGTACTTC.